The rows below give T cell receptor beta chains drawn from one sample of a study of blood T cell repertoires in COVID-19. Measured with immunoSEQ multiplex PCR; TCRdb has only the in-frame clones, and not every one. This sample has about 250,000 clones, with around 86% found just once. The material sequenced was PBMCs or T cells enriched from blood (not recorded which). The receptors shown here come from a man between 18 and 35 years old who had recovered from COVID-19. The CDR3 runs from the conserved cysteine through the conserved F or W. The D gene is left open where the match is weak. The listing skips clone size in some rows; elsewhere it reads once, few, many or a size class.

v_call	d_call	j_call	clone_size	cdr3_length	cdr3_aa	cdr3_nt
TRBV11-3	TRBD1	TRBJ2-3	.	16	CASSLGNRGLTDTQYF	TGTGCCAGCAGCTTAGGCAACAGGGGGCTCACAGATACGCAGTATTTT
TRBV27	.	TRBJ1-5	.	16	CASSPSIGQKHSAQHF	TGTGCCAGCAGTCCATCAATAGGACAGAAGCATTCGGCCCAGCATTTT
TRBV5-6	.	TRBJ2-7	.	14	CASSEGPTRTEQYF	TGTGCCAGCAGCGAGGGTCCTACTCGTACCGAGCAGTACTTC
TRBV5-1	.	TRBJ2-1	.	14	CASSLTSGHNEQFF	TGCGCCAGCAGCTTGACGAGCGGACACAATGAGCAGTTCTTC
TRBV28	.	TRBJ2-2	few	17	CASKSRHKRCTTGELFF	TGTGCCAGCAAATCGAGACACAAACGTTGTACCACCGGGGAGCTGTTTTTT
TRBV20-1	.	TRBJ1-5	.	16	CSASLSSGAGNQPQHF	TGCAGTGCTAGTCTGAGCTCAGGGGCAGGCAATCAGCCCCAGCATTTT
TRBV11-1	TRBD1	TRBJ1-3	.	15	CASGTDRGSGNTIYF	TGTGCCAGCGGTACCGACAGGGGCTCTGGAAACACCATATATTTT
TRBV29-1	.	TRBJ1-1	.	13	CSVNDPGSTEAFF	TGCAGCGTTAACGACCCCGGGAGCACTGAAGCTTTCTTT
TRBV15	.	TRBJ1-3	.	15	CATSRDPDSGNTIYF	TGTGCCACCAGCAGAGATCCAGACTCTGGAAACACCATATATTTT
TRBV10-2	TRBD1	TRBJ1-1	.	13	CASRGTGGAEAFF	TGCGCCAGCAGGGGGACAGGGGGAGCTGAAGCTTTCTTT
TRBV29-1	.	TRBJ2-3	.	13	CSVHGESTDTQYF	TGCAGCGTGCATGGTGAGAGCACAGATACGCAGTATTTT
TRBV14	TRBD1	TRBJ1-2	.	14	CASSQRGGAYGYTF	TGTGCCAGCAGCCAGCGAGGGGGCGCCTATGGCTACACCTTC
TRBV5-1	.	TRBJ1-3	.	17	CASSLVAGGDSGNTIYF	TGCGCCAGCAGCTTGGTCGCCGGCGGGGACTCTGGAAACACCATATATTTT
TRBV19	.	TRBJ2-7	.	15	CASSVGQGSYYEQYF	TGTGCCAGTAGTGTGGGGCAGGGGTCGTACTACGAGCAGTACTTC
TRBV30	TRBD1	TRBJ2-5	few	17	CAWSVFYGDRGGETQYF	TGTGCCTGGAGTGTATTTTACGGGGACAGGGGTGGGGAGACCCAGTACTTC
TRBV19	.	TRBJ1-5	.	15	CASTRGGESYQPQHF	TGTGCCAGTACTCGGGGAGGGGAGTCCTATCAGCCCCAGCATTTT
TRBV5-4	TRBD2	TRBJ2-1	once	14	CASSLGTRANEQFF	TGTGCCAGCAGCTTGGGGACTAGAGCCAATGAGCAGTTCTTC
TRBV6-5	.	TRBJ1-1	.	13	CASRDTLNTEAFF	TGTGCCAGCAGGGACACCCTGAACACTGAAGCTTTCTTT
TRBV6-5	TRBD1	TRBJ2-1	.	15	CASSYRDRGLYEQFF	TGTGCCAGCAGTTACCGGGACAGGGGGCTCTATGAGCAGTTCTTC
TRBV11-2	.	TRBJ2-7	.	11	CASSLAYEQYF	TGTGCCAGCAGCCTCGCCTACGAGCAGTACTTC
TRBV6-2/TRBV6-3	TRBD2	TRBJ2-7	few	16	CASSSPREPGIHEQYF	TGTGCCAGCAGTTCTCCGCGGGAGCCAGGGATCCACGAGCAGTACTTC